The T cell receptor (beta chain) under discussion was sequenced for a study of shared T cell receptors in the human thymus. This clone has more than one count but fewer than ten. The protocol was immunoSEQ multiplex PCR, while the TCRdb copy is restricted to in-frame clones and leaves out a portion. Of over 650,000 clones listed, 80% to 90% were seen once; the top ten hold approximately 0.0097%. Germline trimming cut 8 bases from V and 8 bases from J; bases unmatched to any gene: 9. This CDR3 has 14 amino acids. Germline lookup yields CDR1 MNHNS and CDR2 SASEGT. These sequences were also reported in another study, on human thymus T cells. Per that study: All donors were healthy Finnish infants who were undergoing corrective surgery to treat congenital heart defects. Thymus specimens were resections from corrective heart surgery. Thymic as well as blood repertoires seemed to favor certain V and J genes unevenly. Among unrelated individuals, related research reported thymic repertoires that overlapped highly.

The J gene is TRBJ1-6, the V gene TRBV6-1, with 7 bases lining up with TRBD1. The sequence was obtained from a boy under two years old with a congenital heart defect. Sequenced sample: thymocytes. The CDR3: CASPLQGLDSPLHF. In DNA form, the CDR3 reads TGTGCCAGCCCCCTACAGGGGTTAGATTCACCCCTCCACTTT.